This is a list of T cell receptor gamma chains from one sample in a study of human gamma delta and Vdelta1 T cells. TCRdb re-processed the PCR reads using CATT. Of about 8,700 gamma-chain clones in the sample, 45% to 55% were seen once. Antigen specificity for these receptors is unknown. Sequencing was carried out using Vdelta1 gamma-delta T cells from blood grown in culture (DOT cells). Source of these receptors: a human donor in good health. CDR3s include the opening cysteine and the closing phenylalanine or tryptophan. Only some rows state a clone size, as once, few, many or a class for expanded clones.

>-|TRGV8|TRGJ1/TRGJ2
TGTGCCACCTGGGATCCCCCTGGTTATTATAAGAAACTCTTT
CATWDPPGYYKKLF
>medium-sized|TRGV2|TRGJ1/TRGJ2
TGTGCCACCTGGGACGGGCTTTATTATAAGAAACTCTTT
CATWDGLYYKKLF
>-|TRGV5|TRGJ1/TRGJ2
TGTGCCACCTGGGACAGGCAACGAAAGGATTATAAGAAACTCTTT
CATWDRQRKDYKKLF
>-|TRGV8|TRGJP1
TGTGCCACCTGGGATGAGAATACCACTGGTTGGTTCAAGATATTT
CATWDENTTGWFKIF
>-|TRGV2|TRGJ1/TRGJ2
TGTGCCACCTGGGACGGGTCGGTTTATAAGAAACTCTTT
CATWDGSVYKKLF
>few|TRGV3|TRGJP2
TGTGCCACCTGGGACAAGAGTGATTGGATCAAGACGTTT
CATWDKSDWIKTF
>-|TRGV8|TRGJ1/TRGJ2
TGTGCCACCTGGGTCCATTATAAGAAACTCTTT
CATWVHYKKLF
>-|TRGV3|TRGJP1
TGTGCCACCTGGGACAGGCAAGGTTGGTTCAAGATATTT
CATWDRQGWFKIF
>-|TRGV4|TRGJ1/TRGJ2
TGTGCCACCTGGGAGGTGGAAACTGTGAAACTCTTT
CATWEVETVKLF
>few|TRGV9|TRGJ1/TRGJ2
TGTGCCTTGTGGGAGGTTTATGGTTATTATAAGAAACTCTTT
CALWEVYGYYKKLF
>-|TRGV2|TRGJP2
TGTGCCACCTGGGACGGAGAGGCTAGTAGTAGTGATTGGATCAAGACGTTT
CATWDGEASSSDWIKTF
>few|TRGV9|TRGJ1/TRGJ2
TGTGCTTTGTGGGACAGCAATTATTATAAGAAACTCTTT
CALWDSNYYKKLF
>few|TRGV9|TRGJ1/TRGJ2
TGTGCCTTGTGGGAGGCTCTGAATTATTATAAGAAACTCTTT
CALWEALNYYKKLF
>once|TRGV8|TRGJP2
TGTGCCACATGGGATAGATATAGTAGTGATTGGATCAAGACGTTT
CATWDRYSSDWIKTF
>-|TRGV8|TRGJ1/TRGJ2
TGTGCCACCTGGGATTGTTACTCTAGGTATAAGAAACTCTTT
CATWDCYSRYKKLF
>-|TRGV4|TRGJ1/TRGJ2
TGTGCCACCTGGGATAGGTTGAATTATTATAAGAAACTCTTT
CATWDRLNYYKKLF
>-|TRGV8|TRGJ1/TRGJ2
TGTGCCACCTGGGATATAACCAAGAAACTCTTT
CATWDITKKLF
>once|TRGV9|TRGJ1/TRGJ2
TGTGCCTTGTGGGAGGTCTATGGGTATTATAAGAAACTCTTT
CALWEVYGYYKKLF
>-|TRGV4|TRGJ1/TRGJ2
TGTGCCACCTGGGATGGGCTCAGGTATAAGAAACTCTTT
CATWDGLRYKKLF
>-|TRGV2|TRGJ1/TRGJ2
TGTGCCACCTGGGACGGGAGCGAGCGTTATTATAAGAAACTCTTT
CATWDGSERYYKKLF
>-|TRGV2|TRGJ1/TRGJ2
TGTGCCACCTGGGACGGGAATACGAAACTCTTT
CATWDGNTKLF
>-|TRGV2|TRGJP2
TGTGCCACCTGGGACGGGCGGTTCCGTTTCAAGACGTTT
CATWDGRFRFKTF
>-|TRGV9|TRGJP
TGTGCCTTGTGGGAGGTGAGGGAGTTGGGCAAAAAAATCAAGGTATTT
CALWEVRELGKKIKVF
>-|TRGV9|TRGJ1/TRGJ2
TGTGCCTTGTGGGAGGTGCTGGGAAAAAAGAAGAAACTCTTT
CALWEVLGKKKKLF
>-|TRGV10|TRGJP1
TGTGCTGCGTGGGATTATTGGAGCACTGGTTGGTTCAAGATATTT
CAAWDYWSTGWFKIF
>-|TRGV3|TRGJ1/TRGJ2
TGTGCCACCTGGGACATCTTTTATAAGAAACTCTTT
CATWDIFYKKLF
>-|TRGV10|TRGJP1
TGTGCTGCGAACACTGGTTGGTTCAAGATATTT
CAANTGWFKIF
>-|TRGV2|TRGJ1/TRGJ2
TGTGCCACCTGGGACGGGCGGGGTAGATATTATAAGAAACTCTTT
CATWDGRGRYYKKLF
>few|TRGV8|TRGJ1/TRGJ2
TGTGCCACCTGGGATATTAATTATTATAAGAAACTCTTT
CATWDINYYKKLF
>-|TRGV5|TRGJ1/TRGJ2
TGTGCCACCTGGGACAGGCAAATCGATAATTATTATAAGAAACTCTTT
CATWDRQIDNYYKKLF
>-|TRGV4|TRGJ1/TRGJ2
TGTGCCACCTGGGATGGGCCGGTTTCTAGTGAGAAACTCTTT
CATWDGPVSSEKLF
>few|TRGV4|TRGJ1/TRGJ2
TGTGCCACCTGGGATAAGGCGGGGTTGCGCATGAATTATTATAAGAAACTCTTT
CATWDKAGLRMNYYKKLF
>-|TRGV9|TRGJP
TGTGCCTTGTGGACGGCGAGGTTGGGCAAAAAAATCAAGGTATTT
CALWTARLGKKIKVF
>once|TRGV10|TRGJ1/TRGJ2
TGTGCTGCGTGGGATATGTTTAAGGGCGGTTGTGTAAATAAGAAACTCTTT
CAAWDMFKGGCVNKKLF
>-|TRGV9|TRGJ1/TRGJ2
TGTGCCTTGTGGGAGTTGGCTTATTATAAGAACCTCTTT
CALWELAYYKNLF
>-|TRGV2|TRGJP2
TGTGCCACCTGGGACGGGAATTGGATCAAGACGTTT
CATWDGNWIKTF
>medium-sized|TRGV8|TRGJP2
TGTGCCACCTGGAGAAGTAGTGATTGGATCAAGACGTTT
CATWRSSDWIKTF
>-|TRGV8|TRGJ1/TRGJ2
TGTGCCACCTGGGATAGTGTCGACTATAAGAAACTCTTT
CATWDSVDYKKLF
>few|TRGV2|TRGJ1/TRGJ2
TGTGCCACCTGGGACGGGCAGATTTATTATAAGAAACTCTTT
CATWDGQIYYKKLF
>-|TRGV4|TRGJP1
TGTGCCACCTGGGATCTCACTGGTTGGTTCAAGATATTT
CATWDLTGWFKIF
>-|TRGV8|TRGJP2
TGTGCCACCTGGGATAGAAATAGTAGTGATTGGATCAAGACGTTT
CATWDRNSSDWIKTF
>-|TRGV4|TRGJ1/TRGJ2
TGTGCCACCTGGGACCCATGGCGGAAACTCTTT
CATWDPWRKLF
>few|TRGV3|TRGJ1/TRGJ2
TGTGCCACCTGGGACAGTTATTATTATAAGAAACTCTTT
CATWDSYYYKKLF
>-|TRGV9|TRGJ1/TRGJ2
TGTGCCTTGTGGGATGAAAACTATTATAAGAAACTCTTT
CALWDENYYKKLF
>-|TRGV2|TRGJ1/TRGJ2
TGTGCCACCTGGGACGTAGGGTATTGTAAGAAACTCTTT
CATWDVGYCKKLF
>few|TRGV9|TRGJ1/TRGJ2
TGTGCCTTGTGGGCCCGTTATTATAAGAAACTCTTT
CALWARYYKKLF
>-|TRGV8|TRGJP1
TGTGCCACCTGGGATTCGAGATATACCACTGGTTGGTTCAAGATATTT
CATWDSRYTTGWFKIF
>-|TRGV3|TRGJ1/TRGJ2
TGTGCCACCTGGGACAGGCCTAGCTATAAGAAACTCTTT
CATWDRPSYKKLF